This TCR beta chain appears in the sequencing data of a study of T cells in Graves' hyperthyroidism and ophthalmopathy. Study findings and constraints: Model predictions of ophthalmopathy came a median roughly 6.7 months before onset. Ophthalmopathy was told apart from stable hyperthyroidism by a 13 V-J model.

RNA transcripts yielded amplified TCR beta CDR3 regions. RT-PCR in the first round (using the HTBI primer set) targeted the TCR CDR3. TCRdb processed the multiplex PCR reads anew with MiXCR; each CDR3 protein has one entry. The table includes tens of thousands of distinct CDR3 sequences, roughly 50% detected once. In regard to this clonotype: Antigen unknown.

The CDR3 extends over 15 amino acids. V shed 0 bases and J shed 5 bases, with 13 bases lying between them. CDR1 and CDR2 (germline): MGHRA, YSYEKL. It was 8 to 10 ml of fresh peripheral blood that supplied the PBMCs. The TCR was taken from an older woman with Graves' ophthalmopathy. The sample was blood. The chain employs TRBV4-1 and TRBJ2-5, with D unclear. As DNA, the CDR3 is TGCGCCAGCAGCCAAGAAGACCGTCGGACGGAGACCCAGTACTTC. It yields the protein CASSQEDRRTETQYF.